This is a list of T cell receptor beta chains from one sample in a study of T cells in Graves' hyperthyroidism and ophthalmopathy. MiXCR, run by TCRdb on the multiplex PCR reads, gives a single entry per CDR3 protein. Counted here are approximately 600,000 distinct CDR3 sequences, 20% to 25% occurring once; the ten biggest clones make up 30% to 40%. The sample comprised blood. The receptors come from a man aged 25-40 years with Graves' ophthalmopathy. The CDR3 runs from the conserved cysteine through the conserved F or W. D genes are given only for firm matches. Some rows mark clone size as missing; the rest say once, few, many or name a class of expanded clone.

J: TRBJ1-5
size: few
D: NA
V: TRBV28
CDR3: CASSTGFNQPQHF
DNA: TGTGCCAGCAGTACAGGGTTTAATCAGCCCCAGCATTTT

J: TRBJ2-7
size: NA
D: TRBD1
V: TRBV19
CDR3: CASSFGQGYAYEQYF
DNA: TGTGCCAGTAGTTTCGGACAGGGCTACGCCTACGAGCAGTACTTC

J: TRBJ1-1
size: few
D: NA
V: TRBV3-1
CDR3: CASSQGGAKAFF
DNA: TGTGCCAGCAGCCAAGGAGGGGCTAAAGCTTTCTTT

J: TRBJ2-2
size: NA
D: NA
V: TRBV2
CDR3: CASRLSGNTGELFF
DNA: TGTGCCAGCAGACTTAGCGGTAACACCGGGGAGCTGTTTTTT

J: TRBJ2-1
size: NA
D: NA
V: TRBV5-1
CDR3: CASSSTLAYNEQFF
DNA: TGCGCCAGCAGCTCAACCCTAGCCTACAATGAGCAGTTCTTC

J: TRBJ1-2
size: NA
D: NA
V: TRBV29-1
CDR3: CSVEGNGYTF
DNA: TGCAGCGTTGAGGGGAACGGCTACACCTTC

J: TRBJ2-5
size: many
D: NA
V: TRBV29-1
CDR3: CSVEDLGVRETQYF
DNA: TGCAGCGTTGAAGATCTTGGGGTTCGGGAGACCCAGTACTTC

J: TRBJ1-5
size: few
D: NA
V: TRBV12-3/TRBV12-4
CDR3: CASSLKHSNQPQHF
DNA: TGTGCCAGCAGCTTAAAACATAGCAATCAGCCCCAGCATTTT

J: TRBJ1-1
size: few
D: NA
V: TRBV19
CDR3: CASSTIDRYTEAFF
DNA: TGTGCCAGTAGTACTATTGACAGATACACTGAAGCTTTCTTT

J: TRBJ1-6
size: few
D: TRBD1
V: TRBV18
CDR3: CASSPQYSDRVTESPLHF
DNA: TGTGCCAGCTCACCACAATACAGCGACAGGGTAACGGAGTCACCCCTCCACTTT

J: TRBJ2-2
size: few
D: NA
V: TRBV24-1
CDR3: CATSDVGPRTGELFF
DNA: TGTGCCACCAGTGATGTTGGTCCGCGGACCGGGGAGCTGTTTTTT

J: TRBJ2-1
size: NA
D: TRBD2
V: TRBV5-1
CDR3: CASSPLAGGYSNEQFF
DNA: TGCGCCAGCAGCCCTCTAGCGGGAGGTTATTCCAATGAGCAGTTCTTC

J: TRBJ1-1
size: NA
D: NA
V: TRBV10-3
CDR3: CAISPRGEDTEAFF
DNA: TGTGCCATCAGCCCACGAGGGGAGGACACTGAAGCTTTCTTT

J: TRBJ1-4
size: many
D: TRBD1
V: TRBV2
CDR3: CASSRQGSEKLFF
DNA: TGTGCCAGCAGTCGACAGGGTTCTGAAAAACTGTTTTTT

J: TRBJ2-1
size: NA
D: NA
V: TRBV12-3/TRBV12-4
CDR3: CASSFPGGDEQFF
DNA: TGTGCCAGCAGTTTCCCGGGTGGGGATGAGCAGTTCTTC

J: TRBJ1-5
size: many
D: NA
V: TRBV3-1
CDR3: CASSQWTDQPQHF
DNA: TGTGCCAGCAGCCAATGGACAGATCAGCCCCAGCATTTT

J: TRBJ1-2
size: NA
D: TRBD1
V: TRBV27
CDR3: CASLGQGASGYTF
DNA: TGTGCCAGCCTCGGACAGGGAGCGAGTGGCTACACCTTC

J: TRBJ1-3
size: NA
D: NA
V: TRBV4-1
CDR3: CASSQGGTSGGNTIYF
DNA: TGCGCCAGCAGCCAAGGTGGAACGTCTGGGGGAAACACCATATATTTT

J: TRBJ2-3
size: few
D: TRBD1
V: TRBV2
CDR3: CASSSGTGGLDTQYF
DNA: TGTGCCAGCAGTTCCGGGACAGGGGGTTTAGATACGCAGTATTTT

J: TRBJ2-1
size: NA
D: NA
V: TRBV7-9
CDR3: CASSFRLATYNEQFF
DNA: TGTGCCAGCAGCTTTAGGCTAGCTACTTACAATGAGCAGTTCTTC

J: TRBJ1-2
size: NA
D: TRBD1
V: TRBV27
CDR3: CASSDRGHGYTF
DNA: TGTGCCAGCAGTGACAGGGGACATGGCTACACCTTC

J: TRBJ2-5
size: many
D: NA
V: TRBV20-1
CDR3: CSARDDLPGTQYF
DNA: TGCAGTGCTAGAGACGACCTCCCGGGGACCCAGTACTTC

J: TRBJ2-7
size: few
D: NA
V: TRBV12-3/TRBV12-4
CDR3: CASSHSRQAGQYF
DNA: TGTGCCAGCAGCCACAGTAGACAGGCCGGGCAGTACTTC

J: TRBJ2-3
size: few
D: NA
V: TRBV29-1
CDR3: CSVATGLTDTQYF
DNA: TGCAGCGTTGCCACGGGGCTCACAGATACGCAGTATTTT

J: TRBJ2-1
size: few
D: TRBD2
V: TRBV12-3/TRBV12-4
CDR3: CASSFEGRTSGRPYNEQFF
DNA: TGTGCCAGCAGTTTTGAGGGTCGGACTAGCGGGAGGCCCTACAATGAGCAGTTCTTC

J: TRBJ2-1
size: NA
D: TRBD2
V: TRBV12-3/TRBV12-4
CDR3: CASSLSSSGRGPFF
DNA: TGTGCCAGCAGTTTAAGTTCTTCCGGGAGGGGTCCGTTCTTC

J: TRBJ1-5
size: many
D: TRBD1
V: TRBV20-1
CDR3: CSARDLTGADQPQHF
DNA: TGCAGTGCTAGGGACCTGACAGGGGCGGATCAGCCCCAGCATTTT

J: TRBJ2-7
size: many
D: NA
V: TRBV7-3
CDR3: CASSLTLDPAYEQYF
DNA: TGTGCCAGCAGCTTAACCTTAGACCCGGCCTACGAGCAGTACTTC

J: TRBJ2-5
size: many
D: TRBD2
V: TRBV28
CDR3: CASSLLAGGEETQYF
DNA: TGTGCCAGCAGTTTACTAGCGGGAGGGGAAGAGACCCAGTACTTC

J: TRBJ1-4
size: few
D: NA
V: TRBV6-5
CDR3: CASSYSTGNNEKLFF
DNA: TGTGCCAGCAGTTACTCTACCGGGAATAATGAAAAACTGTTTTTT